The entry below describes one TCR beta chain. Its antigen is not yet known. Nothing much larger sits one base from this clone, and base qualities are not available. The V and J ends are trimmed by 1 base and 5 bases, leaving 5 bases between them. The germline V gene gives CDR1 as KGHDR and CDR2 as SFDVKD. The CDR3 starts with the cysteine, ends with the phenylalanine, and has 13 residues. Only the CDR3 part of the read is kept: 39 bases, read in frame from the first base. This sample is part of a study of CD8 T cells in Susac syndrome (dated by TCRdb to between 2018 and 2021). About the investigation overall: Repertoire sequencing was used to test whether CD8+ T cell activation and differentiation in Susac syndrome was antigen driven. Study-level results and caveats: The study acknowledged that relatively few individuals were included in the TCR sequencing and HLA analysis.

Peripheral blood CD8+ and CD4+ T cells from healthy donors, Susac syndrome patients and multiple sclerosis patients were profiled by high-throughput TCR beta sequencing. The healthy donors served as controls matched for age and sex. Bulk CD8+ and CD4+ T cells were purified by magnetic negative isolation, while CD8+ TEMRA cells were enriched using FACS. Blood was drawn into EDTA tubes, processed within 24 hours, and PBMCs were isolated by density gradient centrifugation. PBMCs intended for TCR sequencing were frozen in liquid nitrogen and were later thawed in a 37 degrees C water bath. The sorted or isolated CD4+, CD8+ and CD8+ TEMRA cells reached a purity of at least 90%. RNA was extracted using the RNeasy kit, and about 0.45 to 1 ug of the RNA was reverse transcribed with random hexamers. The immunoSEQ multiplex PCR assay, which covers 54 Vbeta and 13 Jbeta segments, was used to amplify TCR beta CDR3 regions. PCR amplification bias was corrected by using a synthetic template baseline for primer optimization and computational correction. Per the original workflow: Only productive sequences were kept, with reads annotated to V, D and J genes according to IMGT and analyzed in immunoSEQ Analyzer. Clonality was computed as one minus Shannon entropy normalized by log2 of the number of productive unique sequences. Public and private clones were assessed among the 100 most prevalent clones of each patient and control. Clones were defined as Susac-specific when absent from the healthy and MS cohorts, from fewer than 1,300 published viral clones and from other ImmuneACCESS disease sequences. TCRdb reprocessed the public reads (quality trimming at Q25 with fastp, clone calling with MiXCR) and kept in-frame beta chains. Every CDR3 protein is listed once, alongside the most common genes and DNA of its rows. The V and J calls here are based on TCRdb, not the publication. A total of some 120,000 distinct CDR3 sequences appear in this sample, 90% to 95% of them only once. The top ten clonotypes cover more than 0.09% of the sample.

The sequence was obtained from a human donor in good health. Sequenced material: CD4+ T cells from PBMCs. The chain employs TRBV24-1 and TRBJ2-1; no D gene can be assigned with confidence. The CDR3 sequence is CATSDFDNNEQFF. The DNA is as follows: TGTGCCACCAGTGATTTCGATAACAATGAGCAGTTCTTC.